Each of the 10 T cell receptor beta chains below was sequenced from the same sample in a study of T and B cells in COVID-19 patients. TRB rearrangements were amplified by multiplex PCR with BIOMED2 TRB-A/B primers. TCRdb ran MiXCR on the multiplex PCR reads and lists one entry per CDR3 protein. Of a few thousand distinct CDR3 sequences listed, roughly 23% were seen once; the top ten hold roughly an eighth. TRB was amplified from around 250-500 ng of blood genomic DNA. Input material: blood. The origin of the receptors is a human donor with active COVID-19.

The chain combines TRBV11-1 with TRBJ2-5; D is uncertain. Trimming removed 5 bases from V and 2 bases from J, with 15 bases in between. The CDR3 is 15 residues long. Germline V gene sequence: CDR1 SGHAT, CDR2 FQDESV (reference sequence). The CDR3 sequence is CASSPSWQDQETQYF. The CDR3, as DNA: TGTGCCAGCAGCCCCTCGTGGCAGGATCAAGAGACCCAGTACTTC.

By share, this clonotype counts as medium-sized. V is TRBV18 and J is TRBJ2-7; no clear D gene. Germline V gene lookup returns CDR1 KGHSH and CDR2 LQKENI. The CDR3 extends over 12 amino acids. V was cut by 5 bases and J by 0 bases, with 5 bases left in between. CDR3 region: CASSTDSYEQYF. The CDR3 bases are TGTGCCAGCTCAACGGACTCCTACGAGCAGTACTTC.

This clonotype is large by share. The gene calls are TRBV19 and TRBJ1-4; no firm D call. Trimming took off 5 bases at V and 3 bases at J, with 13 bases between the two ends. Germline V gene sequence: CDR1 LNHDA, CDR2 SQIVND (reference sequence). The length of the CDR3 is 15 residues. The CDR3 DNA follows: TGTGCCAGTAGTGACCGGGGAACTCCTAATGAAAAACTGTTTTTT. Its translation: CASSDRGTPNEKLFF.

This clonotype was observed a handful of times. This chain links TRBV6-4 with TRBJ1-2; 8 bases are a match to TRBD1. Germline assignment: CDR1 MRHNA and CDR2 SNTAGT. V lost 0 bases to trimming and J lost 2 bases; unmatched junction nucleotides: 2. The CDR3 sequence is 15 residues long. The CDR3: CASSDSQGANYGYTF. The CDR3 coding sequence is TGTGCCAGCAGTGACTCGCAGGGGGCGAACTATGGCTACACCTTC.

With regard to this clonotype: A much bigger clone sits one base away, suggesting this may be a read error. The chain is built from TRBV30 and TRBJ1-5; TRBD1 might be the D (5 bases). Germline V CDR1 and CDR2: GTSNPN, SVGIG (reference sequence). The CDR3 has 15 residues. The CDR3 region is CAWAQGLAFNQAQHF. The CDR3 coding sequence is TGTGCCTGGGCCCAGGGACTAGCCTTTAATCAGGCCCAGCATTTT.

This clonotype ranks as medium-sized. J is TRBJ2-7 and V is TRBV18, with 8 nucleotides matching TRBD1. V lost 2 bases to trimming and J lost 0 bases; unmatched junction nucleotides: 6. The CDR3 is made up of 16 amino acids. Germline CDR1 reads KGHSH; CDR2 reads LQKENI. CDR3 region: CASSPAGGRSSYEQYF. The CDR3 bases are TGTGCCAGCTCACCAGCAGGGGGCCGAAGCTCCTACGAGCAGTACTTC.

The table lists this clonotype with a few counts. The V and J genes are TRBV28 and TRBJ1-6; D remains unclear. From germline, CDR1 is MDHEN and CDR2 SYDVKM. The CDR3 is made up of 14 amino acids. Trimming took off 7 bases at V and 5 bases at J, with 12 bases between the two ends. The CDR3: CASTEFADNSPLHF. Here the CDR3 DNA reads TGTGCCAGCACCGAATTCGCGGATAATTCACCCCTCCACTTT. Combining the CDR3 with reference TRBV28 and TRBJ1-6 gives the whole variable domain DVKVTQSSRYLVKRTGEKVFLECVQDMDHENMFWYRQDPGLGLRLIYFSYDVKMKEKGDIPEGYSVSREKKERFSLILESASTNQTSMYLCASTEFADNSPLHFGNGTRLTVT.

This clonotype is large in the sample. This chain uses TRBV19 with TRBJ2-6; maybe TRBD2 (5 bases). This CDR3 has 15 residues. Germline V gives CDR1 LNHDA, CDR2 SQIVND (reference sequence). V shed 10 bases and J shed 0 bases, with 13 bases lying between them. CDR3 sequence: CATLRVFSGANVLTF. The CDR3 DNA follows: TGTGCCACCTTGAGGGTTTTCTCTGGGGCCAACGTCCTGACTTTC.

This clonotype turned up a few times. For the CDR3, the DNA is TGTGCCAGCAGTTACCCGACAGGGTGGCAGCCCCAGCATTTT. This gives the protein CASSYPTGWQPQHF. The chain uses TRBV6-2 or TRBV6-3 and TRBJ1-5; TRBD1 matches 7 bases. Germline V gene lookup returns CDR1 MNHEY and CDR2 SVGEGT. There are 14 residues in the CDR3. V gave up 2 bases and J gave up 7 bases; unmatched junction bases: 5.

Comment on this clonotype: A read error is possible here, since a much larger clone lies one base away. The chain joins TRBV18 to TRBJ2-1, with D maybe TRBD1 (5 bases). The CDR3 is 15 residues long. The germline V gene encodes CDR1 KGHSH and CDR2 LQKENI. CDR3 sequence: CASSLAEGAYNEKFF. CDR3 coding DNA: TGTGCCAGCTCACTCGCGGAAGGGGCCTACAATGAGAAGTTCTTC.